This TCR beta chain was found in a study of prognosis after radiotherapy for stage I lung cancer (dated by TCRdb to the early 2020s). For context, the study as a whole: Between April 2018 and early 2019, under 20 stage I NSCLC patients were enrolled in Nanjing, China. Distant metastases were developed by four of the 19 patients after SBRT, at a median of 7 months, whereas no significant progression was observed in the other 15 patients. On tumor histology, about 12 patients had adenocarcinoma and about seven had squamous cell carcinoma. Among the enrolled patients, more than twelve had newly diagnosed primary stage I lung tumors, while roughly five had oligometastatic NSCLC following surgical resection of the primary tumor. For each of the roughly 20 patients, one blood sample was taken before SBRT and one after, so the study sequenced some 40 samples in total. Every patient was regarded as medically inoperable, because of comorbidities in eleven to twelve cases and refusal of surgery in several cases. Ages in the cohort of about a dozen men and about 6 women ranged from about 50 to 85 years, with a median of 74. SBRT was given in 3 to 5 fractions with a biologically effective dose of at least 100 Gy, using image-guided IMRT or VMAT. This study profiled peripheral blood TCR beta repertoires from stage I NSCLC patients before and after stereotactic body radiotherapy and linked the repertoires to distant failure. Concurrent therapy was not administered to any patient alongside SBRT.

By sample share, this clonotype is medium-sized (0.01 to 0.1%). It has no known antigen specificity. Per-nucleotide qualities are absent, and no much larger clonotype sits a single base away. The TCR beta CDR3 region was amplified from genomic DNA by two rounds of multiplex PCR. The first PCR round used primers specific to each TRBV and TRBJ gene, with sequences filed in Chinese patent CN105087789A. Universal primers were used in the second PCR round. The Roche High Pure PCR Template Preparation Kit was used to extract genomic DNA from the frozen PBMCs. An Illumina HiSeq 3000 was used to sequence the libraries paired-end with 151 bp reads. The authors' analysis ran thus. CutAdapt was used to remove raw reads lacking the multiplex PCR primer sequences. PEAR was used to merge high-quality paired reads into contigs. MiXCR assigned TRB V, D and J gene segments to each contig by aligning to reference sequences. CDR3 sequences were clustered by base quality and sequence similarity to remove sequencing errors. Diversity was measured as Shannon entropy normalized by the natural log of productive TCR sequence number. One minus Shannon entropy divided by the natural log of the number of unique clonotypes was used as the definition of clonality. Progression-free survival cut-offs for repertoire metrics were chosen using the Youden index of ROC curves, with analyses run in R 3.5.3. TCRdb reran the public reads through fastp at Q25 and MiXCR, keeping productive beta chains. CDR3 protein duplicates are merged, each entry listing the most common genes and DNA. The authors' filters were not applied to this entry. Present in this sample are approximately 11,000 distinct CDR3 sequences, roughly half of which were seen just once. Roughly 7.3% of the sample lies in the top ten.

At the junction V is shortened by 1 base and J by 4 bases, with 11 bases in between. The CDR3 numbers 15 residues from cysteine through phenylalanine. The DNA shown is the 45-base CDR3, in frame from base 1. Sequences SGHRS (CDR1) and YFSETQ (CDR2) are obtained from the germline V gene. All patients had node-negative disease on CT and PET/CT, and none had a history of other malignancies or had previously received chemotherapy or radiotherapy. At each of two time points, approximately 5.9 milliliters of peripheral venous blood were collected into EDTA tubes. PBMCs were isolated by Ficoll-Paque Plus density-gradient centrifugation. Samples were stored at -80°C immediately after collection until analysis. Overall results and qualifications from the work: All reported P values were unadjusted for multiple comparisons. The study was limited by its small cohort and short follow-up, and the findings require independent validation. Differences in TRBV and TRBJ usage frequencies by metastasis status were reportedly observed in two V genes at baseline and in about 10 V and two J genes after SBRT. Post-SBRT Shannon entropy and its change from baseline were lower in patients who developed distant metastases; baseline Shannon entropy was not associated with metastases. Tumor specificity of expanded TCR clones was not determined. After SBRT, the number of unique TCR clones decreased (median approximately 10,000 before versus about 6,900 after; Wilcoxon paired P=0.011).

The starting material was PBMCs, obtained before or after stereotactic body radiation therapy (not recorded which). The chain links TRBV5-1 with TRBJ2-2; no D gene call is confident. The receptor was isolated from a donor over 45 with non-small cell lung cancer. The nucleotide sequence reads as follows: TGCGCCAGCAGCTTGACAACTATGGGCACCGGGGAGCTGTTTTTT. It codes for CASSLTTMGTGELFF. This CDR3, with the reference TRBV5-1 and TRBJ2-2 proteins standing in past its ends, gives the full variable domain KAGVTQTPRYLIKTRGQQVTLSCSPISGHRSVSWYQQTPGQGLQFLFEYFSETQRNKGNFPGRFSGRQFSNSRSEMNVSTLELGDSALYLCASSLTTMGTGELFFGEGSRLTVL.